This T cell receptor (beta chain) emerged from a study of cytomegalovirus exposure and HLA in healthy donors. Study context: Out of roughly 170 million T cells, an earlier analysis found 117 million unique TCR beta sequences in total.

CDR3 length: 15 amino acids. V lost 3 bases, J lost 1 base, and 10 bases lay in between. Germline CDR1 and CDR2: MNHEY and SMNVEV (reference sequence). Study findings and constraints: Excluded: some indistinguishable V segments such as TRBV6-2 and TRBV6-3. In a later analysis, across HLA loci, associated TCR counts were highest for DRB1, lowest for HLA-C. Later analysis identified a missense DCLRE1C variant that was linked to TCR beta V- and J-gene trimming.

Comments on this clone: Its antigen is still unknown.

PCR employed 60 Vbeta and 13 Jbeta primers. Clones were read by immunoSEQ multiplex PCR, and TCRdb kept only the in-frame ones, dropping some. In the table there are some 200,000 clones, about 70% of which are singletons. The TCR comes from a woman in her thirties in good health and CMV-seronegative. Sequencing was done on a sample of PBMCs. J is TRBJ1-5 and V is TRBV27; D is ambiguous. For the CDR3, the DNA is TGTGCCAGCAGTTTGCGGGCATCGAGCAATCAGCCCCAGCATTTT. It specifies CASSLRASSNQPQHF.